The present entry profiles one TCR beta chain with its context. Trimming pared 3 bases from V and 9 bases from J, leaving 9 bases between. Germline loops: CDR1 MNHEY, CDR2 SMNVEV (reference sequence). The CDR3 sequence is 13 residues long. Profiling relied on immunoSEQ multiplex PCR, and the TCRdb table lists in-frame clones only, not all of them. The sample shows hundreds of thousands of clones, just over 85% of them seen only once. This entry is derived from a study of blood T cell repertoires in COVID-19. Source material: peripheral blood. The rearrangement links TRBV27 to TRBJ1-6; tentatively, D is TRBD1 (5 bases). This receptor was obtained from a man older than 75 with acute or convalescent COVID-19. The CDR3 bases are TGTGCCAGCAGTTTGGGGGGGAGTTCACCCCTCCACTTT. It codes for CASSLGGSSPLHF.